One sample yielded the 12 T cell receptor beta chains listed below, sequenced in a study of CD8+CD57+ T cells in acquired aplastic anemia. By flow cytometry, patients selected for sequencing had shown an expansion of CD8+CD57+ cells. TCR beta VDJ and CDR3 profiles were obtained from a genomic DNA template. TCRdb processed the reads anew with MiXCR; each CDR3 protein has one entry. Found here are about 120,000 distinct CDR3 sequences, 50% to 70% of them singletons; the top ten hold roughly 30%. Sequenced material: sorted CD4+, CD8+, or CD8+CD57+ T cells (not recorded which) from PBMCs. The receptors shown here come from a human donor with aplastic anemia.

This clonotype was counted ten times or more. This chain connects TRBV29-1 to TRBJ2-2; D is undetermined. The CDR3 totals 11 residues. The V gene lost 0 bases and the J gene lost 9 bases, with 5 bases spanning the gap. Germline lookup yields CDR1 SQVTM and CDR2 ANQGSEA. The DNA for the CDR3 is TGCAGCGTTGAAGATTCCCGGGAGCTGTTTTTT. It translates to CSVEDSRELFF.

This clonotype was counted many times. The chain couples TRBV7-3 to TRBJ1-2; 8 bases agree with TRBD1. Germline V gene data show CDR1 as SGHTA and CDR2 as FQGTGA. The CDR3 sequence is 15 residues long. The V segment lost 4 bases and the J segment 8 bases; nucleotides outside the gene matches: 12. The CDR3 protein is CASSWSGGSARGYTF. The CDR3 nucleotides are TGTGCCAGCAGCTGGTCAGGGGGCTCTGCGAGAGGCTACACCTTC.

The chain combines TRBV20-1 with TRBJ1-3, with a weak D call TRBD1 (5 bases). Germline CDR1 and CDR2: DFQATT and SNEGSKA (reference sequence). This CDR3 is built from 16 residues. V shed 3 bases and J shed 2 bases, with 17 bases lying between them. CDR3 region: CSASLRTSLPGNTIYF. CDR3 bases: TGCAGTGCTAGTCTCCGGACATCGTTACCTGGAAACACCATATATTTT.

V and J are TRBV6-2 or TRBV6-3 and TRBJ2-7; D unresolved. V was trimmed by 3 bases and J by 4 bases, leaving 16 bases between them. The length of the CDR3 is 15 residues. Germline assignment: CDR1 MNHEY and CDR2 SVGEGT. CDR3 DNA sequence: TGTGCCAGCAGTTATTCCCAAATTCTGGTTTACGAGCAGTACTTC. Amino acid sequence: CASSYSQILVYEQYF.

The chain uses TRBV20-1 and TRBJ2-7; D is perhaps TRBD2 (6 bases). CDR3 length equals 12 residues. The germline gives CDR1 DFQATT, CDR2 SNEGSKA (reference sequence). Trimming took 3 bases from V and 1 from J, leaving 7 bases between them. The CDR3 sequence: CSARGTSYEQYF. As DNA, the CDR3 is TGCAGTGCTAGGGGGACTTCCTACGAGCAGTACTTC.

V usage is TRBV15 and J usage is TRBJ1-4, with TRBD1 as a possible D gene (6 bases). The CDR3 sequence is 16 residues long. Germline V gene sequence: CDR1 LNHNV, CDR2 YYDKDF (reference sequence). V lost 1 base and J lost 8, with 17 bases in between. The CDR3: CATSRVGHPEREKLFF. CDR3 sequence (DNA): TGTGCCACCAGCAGAGTGGGACATCCTGAGAGGGAAAAACTGTTTTTT.

The J gene is TRBJ2-7, the V gene TRBV9; 10 positions match TRBD2. Germline loops: CDR1 SGDLS, CDR2 YYNGEE. J lost 7 bases, V lost 5 bases, and 15 bases had no gene match. This CDR3 contains 16 residues. CDR3 sequence reads: CASSGDSGGPYNEQYV. The DNA of the CDR3 is TGTGCCAGCAGTGGCGATAGCGGGGGGCCCTACAATGAGCAGTACGTC.

This clonotype turned up a few times. This sequence joins TRBV7-8 and TRBJ2-3; 7 bases fit TRBD2. CDR3 length: 15 amino acids. V dropped 3 bases and J dropped 4; count of bases not matched to a gene: 7. The germline V gene encodes CDR1 SGHVS and CDR2 FQNEAQ. The CDR3 loop reads CASSFEGGPADTQYF. The CDR3 nucleotides are TGTGCCAGCAGCTTTGAGGGAGGGCCCGCAGATACGCAGTATTTT. The whole variable domain, remainder taken from reference TRBV7-8 and TRBJ2-3, is GAGVSQSPRYKVAKRGQDVALRCDPISGHVSLFWYQQALGQGPEFLTYFQNEAQLDKSGLPSDRFFAERPEGSVSTLKIQRTQQEDSAVYLCASSFEGGPADTQYFGPGTRLTVL.

Ten or more counts support this clonotype. The chain carries TRBV10-3 and TRBJ2-5; D is unresolved. The CDR3 totals 14 residues. V lost 2 bases and J lost 3, with 10 bases in between. Germline loops: CDR1 ENHRY, CDR2 SYGVKD. This chain's CDR3 is CAISEAGGEETQYF. The CDR3 nucleotides read TGTGCCATCAGTGAGGCTGGCGGAGAAGAGACCCAGTACTTC.

The chain combines TRBV10-3 with TRBJ2-5, with a possible D match to TRBD1 (6 bases). CDR1 and CDR2 from the germline V gene are ENHRY and SYGVKD. Trimming removed 3 bases from V and 1 base from J, with 9 bases in between. The CDR3 has 14 residues. CDR3 amino acids: CAISDGRGQETQYF. In nucleotides, the CDR3 is TGTGCCATCAGTGATGGCAGGGGCCAAGAGACCCAGTACTTC.

The V gene is TRBV5-6, the J gene TRBJ2-7; D assignment may be TRBD1 or TRBD2 (5 bases each). V lost 5 bases, J lost 1 base, and 13 bases lay in between. Per the germline V gene, CDR1 is SGHDT and CDR2 is YYEEEE. The CDR3 length is 14 residues. CDR3 residues: CASRRGRESYEQYF. The CDR3 DNA reads as TGTGCCAGCAGGAGGGGCAGGGAATCCTACGAGCAGTACTTC.

V and J are TRBV7-2 and TRBJ2-7; D unresolved. The CDR3 consists of 15 residues. V was trimmed by 0 bases and J by 2 bases, leaving 11 bases between them. Germline-derived CDR1 and CDR2 are SGHTA and FQGNSA. CDR3 loop: CASSLAAGRAYEQYF. The CDR3 DNA reads as TGTGCCAGCAGCTTAGCGGCAGGCCGGGCCTACGAGCAGTACTTC.